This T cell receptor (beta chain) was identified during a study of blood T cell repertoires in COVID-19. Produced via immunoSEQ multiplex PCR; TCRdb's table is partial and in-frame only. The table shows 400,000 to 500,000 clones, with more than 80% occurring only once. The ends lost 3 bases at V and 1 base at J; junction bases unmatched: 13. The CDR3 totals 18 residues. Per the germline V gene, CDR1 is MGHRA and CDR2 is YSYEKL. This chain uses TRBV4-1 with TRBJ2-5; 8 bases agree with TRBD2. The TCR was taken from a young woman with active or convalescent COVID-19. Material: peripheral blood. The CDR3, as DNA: TGCGCCAGCAGCCAGAGTCTAGCGGGTGGGGGGCTCCAAGAGACCCAGTACTTC. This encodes CASSQSLAGGGLQETQYF.